Presented here are 25 T cell receptor beta chains from one specimen sequenced in a study of blood T cell repertoires in COVID-19. Libraries were prepared by immunoSEQ multiplex PCR; TCRdb keeps only in-frame clonotypes and omits some of them. The sample contains 120,000 or so clones, 90% of which appear only once. The material sequenced was peripheral blood. These receptors all stem from a man aged 45-65 years with active COVID-19.

V gene TRBV5-4 combines with J gene TRBJ2-5; D is perhaps TRBD1 (5 bases). Germline CDR1 and CDR2: SGHNT and YYREEE (reference sequence). CDR3 length: 15 amino acids. Trimming pared 2 bases from V and 3 bases from J, leaving 14 bases between. In nucleotides, the CDR3 is TGTGCCAGCAGCTTTCAATCAAGGGGCAAAGAGACCCAGTACTTC. This encodes CASSFQSRGKETQYF.

A single count supports this clone. The CDR3 is CASMMEGGLAGGTQYF. CDR3 coding DNA: TGTGCCAGCATGATGGAAGGTGGACTAGCGGGAGGAACCCAGTACTTC. V is TRBV2 and J is TRBJ2-5; 14 bases match TRBD2. Trimming removed 7 bases from V and 8 bases from J; junction bases left unmatched: 12. The CDR3 covers 16 residues. Germline CDR1 and CDR2: SNHLY and FYNNEI. The complete variable domain, with remaining parts taken from reference TRBV2 and TRBJ2-5, reads EPEVTQTPSHQVTQMGQEVILRCVPISNHLYFYWYRQILGQKVEFLVSFYNNEISEKSEIFDDQFSVERPDGSNFTLKIRSTKLEDSAMYFCASMMEGGLAGGTQYFGPGTRLLVL.

This chain connects TRBV19 to TRBJ1-2; 8 bases agree with TRBD1. V trimming: 1 base; J trimming: 8 bases; junction bases outside the gene matches: 9. CDR1 LNHDA and CDR2 SQIVND come from the germline V gene (reference sequence). This CDR3 contains 15 residues. The CDR3 protein is CASSIGGGTGIGYTF. CDR3 bases: TGTGCCAGTAGTATAGGAGGCGGGACAGGCATAGGCTACACCTTC.

The V and J genes are TRBV28 and TRBJ1-1; D unresolved. The CDR3 runs 11 residues. Germline-derived CDR1 and CDR2 are MDHEN and SYDVKM. V dropped 7 bases and J dropped 7 bases, with 10 bases sitting between them. The CDR3 loop is CASNRRGEAFF. Written as DNA, the CDR3 is TGTGCCAGCAATCGGCGGGGTGAAGCTTTCTTT.

The chain couples TRBV9 to TRBJ2-1; 7 bases are shared with TRBD2. Germline V lookup: CDR1 SGDLS, CDR2 YYNGEE. V shed 0 bases and J 0 bases; nucleotides not matched to a gene: 3. The CDR3 is 16 amino acids. For the CDR3, the DNA is TGTGCCAGCAGCGTAGCCGGCGGGGGCTCCTACAATGAGCAGTTCTTC. This encodes CASSVAGGGSYNEQFF.

This sequence joins TRBV7-2 and TRBJ1-1, with D hard to call. Germline CDR1 and CDR2: SGHTA and FQGNSA. The CDR3 totals 15 residues. V lost 1 base, J lost 1 base, and 10 bases lay in between. The CDR3 loop is CASSLGGYPNTEAFF. DNA of the CDR3: TGTGCCAGCAGCTTAGGAGGTTACCCGAACACTGAAGCTTTCTTT.

The CDR3 reads CASSQDLTVNTEAFF. The CDR3 DNA reads as TGTGCCAGCAGCCAAGATCTGACAGTTAACACTGAAGCTTTCTTT. The V gene is TRBV4-2, the J gene TRBJ1-1, with TRBD1 as a possible D gene (5 bases). The CDR3 loop spans 15 amino acids. Germline CDR1 is LGHNA and CDR2 is YNFKEQ. Trimming cost V 0 bases and J 2 bases, with 10 bases left between them.

The chain links TRBV4-2 to TRBJ2-3; 13 nucleotides agree with TRBD2. Trimming cost V 3 bases and J 2 bases; bases outside gene matches: 2. The CDR3 is made up of 16 amino acids. Germline CDR1 and CDR2: LGHNA and YNFKEQ. The CDR3 bases are TGTGCCAGCAGCCAGGGACTAGCGGGGCCCACAGATACGCAGTATTTT. Its translation is CASSQGLAGPTDTQYF.

The J gene is TRBJ1-2, the V gene TRBV2; possibly TRBD1 for D (5 bases). Germline lookup yields CDR1 SNHLY and CDR2 FYNNEI. The CDR3 is made up of 14 amino acids. Trimming cost V 3 bases and J 8 bases, with 16 bases left between them. The DNA of the CDR3 is TGTGCCAGCAGTGACGCTCGCAGGGCGGAAGGCTACACCTTC. It is translated as CASSDARRAEGYTF.

This chain links TRBV12-3 or TRBV12-4 with TRBJ2-7, with TRBD2 matching over 7 bases. The V and J ends lost 4 bases and 7 bases, in that order; junction bases with no gene match: 7. This CDR3 region has 13 residues. CDR3 coding DNA: TGTGCCAGCAGTTCTCTCGGGACTAAGGAGCAGTACGTC. Protein: CASSSLGTKEQYV.

The gene calls are TRBV18 and TRBJ1-3; D unresolved. This CDR3 has 14 residues. Trimming removed 2 bases at V and 0 bases at J, with 5 bases between. Germline V gene sequence: CDR1 KGHSH, CDR2 LQKENI. CDR3 amino acids: CASSPTVSGNTIYF. The CDR3 DNA reads TGTGCCAGCTCACCAACGGTCTCTGGAAACACCATATATTTT.

The V gene is TRBV5-1, the J gene TRBJ2-1, with 10 bases aligning to TRBD1. Trimming cost V 4 bases and J 4 bases; bases outside gene matches: 8. CDR1 and CDR2 from the germline V gene are SGHRS and YFSETQ. The CDR3 sequence is 16 residues long. The CDR3 bases are TGCGCCAGCAGCCAGCGGACAGGGGGGGTATACAATGAGCAGTTCTTC. Amino acid sequence: CASSQRTGGVYNEQFF.

The chain recombines TRBV29-1 with TRBJ2-5; D uncertain. CDR3 length: 12 amino acids. Germline V CDR1 and CDR2: SQVTM, ANQGSEA. The germline V and J ends were trimmed by 5 bases and 4 bases, with 11 bases remaining between them. Here the CDR3 DNA reads TGCAGCGTTATGGTAAAGAGAGAGACCCAGTACTTC. It specifies CSVMVKRETQYF.

The V gene is TRBV19, the J gene TRBJ1-1; the match to TRBD1 covers 7 bases. This CDR3 is 14 amino acids long. CDR1 and CDR2 (germline): LNHDA, SQIVND (reference sequence). J lost 0 bases, V lost 5 bases, and 3 bases had no gene match. CDR3 bases: TGTGCCAGTAGTCAACAGGGGATGAACACTGAAGCTTTCTTT. Its protein is CASSQQGMNTEAFF. Complete variable domain (other parts from reference TRBV19 and TRBJ1-1): DGGITQSPKYLFRKEGQNVTLSCEQNLNHDAMYWYRQDPGQGLRLIYYSQIVNDFQKGDIAEGYSVSREKKESFPLTVTSAQKNPTAFYLCASSQQGMNTEAFFGQGTRLTVV.

About this clone itself: Other nucleotide sequences from this sample produce the same CDR3. The chain carries TRBV6-5 and TRBJ1-2; 10 bases line up with TRBD1. After removal of 0 bases from V and 4 bases from J, the junction contained 5 bases not matched to a gene. Germline V lookup: CDR1 MNHEY, CDR2 SVGAGI. CDR3 length: 16 amino acids. In nucleotides, the CDR3 is TGTGCCAGCAGTTACTCGAGGACAGGGGGAGGCTATGGCTACACCTTC. It codes for CASSYSRTGGGYGYTF.

J is TRBJ1-6 and V is TRBV27; no definite D call. Trimming stripped 2 bases from V and 4 bases from J, with 6 bases between. From germline, CDR1 is MNHEY and CDR2 SMNVEV (reference sequence). This CDR3 has 14 amino acids. The CDR3 nucleotides are TGTGCCAGCAGTTTAACGGAGTATAATTCACCCCTCCACTTT. It translates to CASSLTEYNSPLHF.

The J gene is TRBJ1-1, the V gene TRBV5-1; tentatively, D is TRBD1 (5 bases). V lost 7 bases and J 7 bases, leaving 14 bases between the germline ends. The CDR3 length is 12 residues. Germline CDR1 is SGHRS and CDR2 is YFSETQ. CDR3: CASRASGDEAFF. The CDR3 bases are TGCGCCAGCCGCGCCTCGGGGGATGAAGCTTTCTTT.

CDR3 in DNA: TGCGCCAGCAGCCAGGACAAGGACAGGGTGGTAGAGACCCAGTACTTC. Its translation: CASSQDKDRVVETQYF. This chain joins TRBV4-1 and TRBJ2-5; 8 nucleotides match TRBD1. Trimming took 3 bases from V and 4 from J; bases not matched to a gene: 10. The CDR3 extends over 16 amino acids. Looked up from germline, CDR1 is MGHRA and CDR2 is YSYEKL.

J is TRBJ1-3 and V is TRBV19; D possibly corresponds to TRBD1 (6 bases). Germline CDR1 and CDR2: LNHDA and SQIVND (reference sequence). CDR3 length equals 17 residues. The ends were cut back, 1 base at V and 0 bases at J, with 13 bases in the middle. The CDR3 bases are TGTGCCAGTAGTATAGGTCAGGGGCGCCCCTCTGGAAACACCATATATTTT. Translation: CASSIGQGRPSGNTIYF.

J is TRBJ1-1 and V is TRBV5-1; no firm D call. V was trimmed by 0 bases and J by 0 bases, leaving 9 bases between them. CDR1 is SGHRS, CDR2 YFSETQ, per germline. The CDR3 totals 15 residues. CDR3 in amino acids: CASSLGSRLNTEAFF. The CDR3 bases are TGCGCCAGCAGCTTGGGATCCAGATTGAACACTGAAGCTTTCTTT.

V gene TRBV5-1 combines with J gene TRBJ1-2; 11 bases fit TRBD1. The CDR3 is made up of 14 amino acids. Germline trimming cut 5 bases from V and 4 bases from J; bases unmatched to any gene: 4. CDR1 is SGHRS and CDR2 is YFSETQ in the germline V gene. This CDR3 reads CASRGGQGAYGYTF. The CDR3, as DNA: TGCGCCAGCAGAGGCGGACAGGGGGCCTATGGCTACACCTTC.

This chain links TRBV7-3 with TRBJ2-5; D may be TRBD2 (5 bases). CDR1 and CDR2 (germline): SGHTA, FQGTGA. The CDR3 is made up of 13 amino acids. V was cut by 5 bases and J by 3 bases, with 10 bases left in between. CDR3 DNA sequence: TGTGCCAGCAGCAAAACTAGAGAAGAGACCCAGTACTTC. It encodes CASSKTREETQYF.

The J gene is TRBJ2-1, the V gene TRBV24-1; 11 positions match TRBD2. Looked up from germline, CDR1 is KGHDR and CDR2 is SFDVKD. This CDR3 contains 18 residues. Unmatched junction bases numbered 12, after V lost 3 bases and J lost 6 bases. The CDR3 loop reads CATSDPGASGRFGNEQFF. DNA of the CDR3: TGTGCCACCAGTGATCCAGGGGCTAGCGGGAGGTTCGGCAATGAGCAGTTCTTC.

The V call is TRBV11-2, the J call TRBJ2-5; possible D gene TRBD1, 5 bases. V lost 6 bases and J 2 bases, leaving 10 bases between the germline ends. Germline CDR1 is SGHAT and CDR2 is FQNNGV. The CDR3 has 13 residues. CDR3 amino acids: CASRSAGQETQYF. The CDR3 nucleotides are TGTGCCAGCAGATCCGCAGGGCAAGAGACCCAGTACTTC.

This chain links TRBV7-8 with TRBJ1-1, with D possibly matching TRBD1 (5 bases). The CDR3 contains 12 residues. Between the trimmed V and J ends, which lost 6 bases and 5 bases, there was a span of 10 bases. Germline assignment: CDR1 SGHVS and CDR2 FQNEAQ. The chain's CDR3 is CASRLQDTEAFF. CDR3 DNA sequence: TGTGCCAGCAGACTACAGGATACTGAAGCTTTCTTT.